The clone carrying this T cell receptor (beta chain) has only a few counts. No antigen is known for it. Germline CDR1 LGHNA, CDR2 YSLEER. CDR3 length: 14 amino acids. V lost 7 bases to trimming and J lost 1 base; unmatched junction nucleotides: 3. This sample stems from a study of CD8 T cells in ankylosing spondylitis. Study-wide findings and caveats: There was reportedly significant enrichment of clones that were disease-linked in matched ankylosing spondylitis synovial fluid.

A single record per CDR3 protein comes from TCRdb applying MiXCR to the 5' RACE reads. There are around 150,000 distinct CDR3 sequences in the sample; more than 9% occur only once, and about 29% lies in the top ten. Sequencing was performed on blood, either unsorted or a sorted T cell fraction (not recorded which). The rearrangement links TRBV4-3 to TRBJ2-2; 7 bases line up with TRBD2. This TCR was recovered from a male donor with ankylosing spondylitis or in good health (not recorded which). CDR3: CASTAGVNTGELFF. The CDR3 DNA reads TGCGCCAGCACCGCGGGGGTGAACACCGGGGAGCTGTTTTTT.